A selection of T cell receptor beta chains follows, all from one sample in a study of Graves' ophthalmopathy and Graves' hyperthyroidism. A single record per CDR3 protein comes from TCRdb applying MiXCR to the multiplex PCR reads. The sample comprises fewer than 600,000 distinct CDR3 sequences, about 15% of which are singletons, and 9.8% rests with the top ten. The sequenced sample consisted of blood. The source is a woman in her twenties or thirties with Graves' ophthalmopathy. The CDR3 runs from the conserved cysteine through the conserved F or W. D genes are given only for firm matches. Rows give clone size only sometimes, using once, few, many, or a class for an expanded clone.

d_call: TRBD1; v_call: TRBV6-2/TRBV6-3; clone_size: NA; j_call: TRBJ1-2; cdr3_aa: CASSYRHHRDRDRGYTF; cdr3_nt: TGTGCCAGCAGTTACCGACACCACCGGGACAGGGATCGTGGCTACACCTTC
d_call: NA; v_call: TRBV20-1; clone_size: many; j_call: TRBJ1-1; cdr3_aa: CSAAVLGRNVGEAFF; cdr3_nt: TGCAGTGCTGCCGTACTGGGGCGGAACGTTGGTGAAGCTTTCTTT
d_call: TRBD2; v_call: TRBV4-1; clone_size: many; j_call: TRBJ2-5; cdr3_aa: CASSQVAGGALQETQYF; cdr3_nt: TGCGCCAGCAGCCAAGTGGCCGGGGGGGCCCTCCAAGAGACCCAGTACTTC
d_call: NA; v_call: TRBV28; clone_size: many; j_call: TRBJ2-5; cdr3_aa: CASSFVVGAPETQYF; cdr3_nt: TGTGCCAGCAGTTTTGTGGTAGGGGCCCCAGAGACCCAGTACTTC
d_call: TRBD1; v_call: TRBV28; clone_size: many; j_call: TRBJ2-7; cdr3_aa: CASSLPQGARARSYEQYF; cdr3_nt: TGTGCCAGCAGTTTACCTCAGGGGGCTAGGGCTCGCTCCTACGAGCAGTACTTC
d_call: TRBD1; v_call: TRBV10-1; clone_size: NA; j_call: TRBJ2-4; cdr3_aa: CATNPTGDKNIQYF; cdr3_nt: TGCGCCACTAACCCCACAGGGGACAAAAACATTCAGTACTTC
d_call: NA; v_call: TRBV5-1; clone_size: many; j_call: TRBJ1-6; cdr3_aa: CASSLDGAANSPLHF; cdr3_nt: TGCGCCAGCAGCTTGGACGGGGCGGCAAATTCACCCCTCCACTTT
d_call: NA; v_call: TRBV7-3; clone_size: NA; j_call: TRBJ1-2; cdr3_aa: CASSHGVNYGYTF; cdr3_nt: TGTGCCAGTAGCCATGGGGTTAACTATGGCTACACCTTC
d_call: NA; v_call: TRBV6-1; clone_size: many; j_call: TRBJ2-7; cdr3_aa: CASSDGRPYEQYF; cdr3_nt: TGTGCCAGCAGTGATGGACGGCCCTACGAGCAGTACTTC
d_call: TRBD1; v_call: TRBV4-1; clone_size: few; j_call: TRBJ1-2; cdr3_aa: CASSQDVTGAVYGYTF; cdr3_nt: TGCGCCAGCAGCCAAGACGTCACAGGGGCCGTCTATGGCTACACCTTC
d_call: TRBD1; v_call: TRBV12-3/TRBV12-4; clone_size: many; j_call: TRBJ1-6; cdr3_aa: CASSAEGAPYNSPLHF; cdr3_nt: TGTGCCAGCAGTGCGGAGGGGGCACCGTATAATTCACCCCTCCACTTT
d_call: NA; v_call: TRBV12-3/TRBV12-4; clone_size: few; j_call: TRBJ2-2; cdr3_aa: CASTSEAGELFF; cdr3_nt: TGTGCCAGCACCTCAGAGGCCGGGGAGCTGTTTTTT
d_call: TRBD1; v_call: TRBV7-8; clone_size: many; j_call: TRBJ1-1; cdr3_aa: CASSLDRGRTYTEAFF; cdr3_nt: TGTGCCAGCAGCTTAGACAGGGGGCGAACGTACACTGAAGCTTTCTTT
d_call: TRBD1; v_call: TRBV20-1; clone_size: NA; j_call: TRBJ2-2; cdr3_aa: CSATLRGLGGELFF; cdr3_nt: TGCAGTGCCACCCTCAGGGGGCTGGGCGGGGAGCTGTTTTTT
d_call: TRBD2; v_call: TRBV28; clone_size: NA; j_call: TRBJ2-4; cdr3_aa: CASSLATSGDGENIQYF; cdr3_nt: TGTGCCAGCAGTTTAGCGACTAGCGGGGATGGGGAAAACATTCAGTACTTC
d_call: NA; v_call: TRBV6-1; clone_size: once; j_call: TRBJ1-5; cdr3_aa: CATVSDNGNQPQHF; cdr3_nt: TGTGCCACCGTTTCGGACAACGGCAATCAGCCCCAGCATTTT
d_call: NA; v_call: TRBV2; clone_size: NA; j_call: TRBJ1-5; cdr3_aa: CASSGSRSRKFQPQHF; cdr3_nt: TGTGCCAGCAGCGGTTCCCGGTCCCGCAAGTTTCAGCCCCAGCATTTT
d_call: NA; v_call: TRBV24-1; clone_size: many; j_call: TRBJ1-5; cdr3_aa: CATSDPTGNQPQHF; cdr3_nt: TGTGCCACCAGTGACCCCACAGGGAATCAGCCCCAGCATTTT
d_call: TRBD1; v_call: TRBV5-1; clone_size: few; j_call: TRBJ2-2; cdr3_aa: CASSTGSGTGELFF; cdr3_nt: TGCGCCAGCTCGACAGGGTCGGGCACCGGGGAGCTGTTTTTT
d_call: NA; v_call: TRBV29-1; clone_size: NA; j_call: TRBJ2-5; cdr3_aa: CSVVFGRQQETQYF; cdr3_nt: TGCAGCGTTGTATTTGGGCGGCAGCAAGAGACCCAGTACTTC
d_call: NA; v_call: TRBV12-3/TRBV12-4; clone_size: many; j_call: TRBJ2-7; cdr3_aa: CASSPVGLYEQYF; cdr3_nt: TGTGCCAGCAGCCCCGTGGGACTTTACGAGCAGTACTTC
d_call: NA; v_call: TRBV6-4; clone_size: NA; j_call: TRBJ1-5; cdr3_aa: CASNPGVSGNQPQHF; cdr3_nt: TGTGCCAGCAACCCTGGGGTTAGCGGCAATCAGCCCCAGCATTTT
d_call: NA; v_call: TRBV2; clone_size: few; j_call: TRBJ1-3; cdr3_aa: CASEETIKEDTIYF; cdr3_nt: TGTGCCAGCGAAGAGACAATTAAGGAGGACACCATATATTTT
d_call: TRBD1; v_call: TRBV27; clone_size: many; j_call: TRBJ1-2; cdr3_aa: CASSTTGLYGYTF; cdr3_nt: TGTGCCAGCAGTACGACAGGGCTCTATGGCTACACCTTC
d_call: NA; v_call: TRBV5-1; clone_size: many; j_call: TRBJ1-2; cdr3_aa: CASSWEATAYGYTF; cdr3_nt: TGCGCCAGCAGCTGGGAGGCGACGGCCTATGGCTACACCTTC
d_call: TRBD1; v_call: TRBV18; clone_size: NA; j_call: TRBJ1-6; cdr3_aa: CASSLGQGANSPLHF; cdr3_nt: TGTGCCAGCTCACTTGGACAGGGGGCCAATTCACCCCTCCACTTT
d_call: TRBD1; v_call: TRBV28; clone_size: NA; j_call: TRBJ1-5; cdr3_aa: CASSRLGQGGKPQHF; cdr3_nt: TGTGCCAGCAGTCGACTCGGACAGGGAGGGAAGCCCCAGCATTTT
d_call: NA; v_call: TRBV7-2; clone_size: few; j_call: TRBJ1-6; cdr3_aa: CASSLKGGSPLHF; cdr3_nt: TGTGCCAGCAGCTTGAAGGGAGGATCACCCCTCCACTTT
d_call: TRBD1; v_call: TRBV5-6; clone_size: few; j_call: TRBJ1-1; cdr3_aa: CASSPGQGFGKPATEAFF; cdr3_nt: TGTGCCAGCAGCCCCGGACAGGGGTTCGGAAAACCCGCTACTGAAGCTTTCTTT
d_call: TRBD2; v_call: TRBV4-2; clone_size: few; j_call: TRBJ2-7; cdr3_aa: CASSPYRSGTAEQYF; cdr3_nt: TGTGCCAGCAGCCCGTACAGGAGCGGGACCGCCGAGCAGTACTTC
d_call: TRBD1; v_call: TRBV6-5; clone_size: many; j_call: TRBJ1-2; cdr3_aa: CASIALTGASNGYTF; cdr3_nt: TGTGCCAGCATTGCTCTGACAGGGGCTTCGAATGGCTACACCTTC
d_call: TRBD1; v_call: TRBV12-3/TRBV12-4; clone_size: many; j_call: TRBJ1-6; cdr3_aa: CASSPRQGGGSPLHF; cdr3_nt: TGTGCCAGCAGCCCCAGACAGGGAGGCGGTTCACCCCTCCACTTT
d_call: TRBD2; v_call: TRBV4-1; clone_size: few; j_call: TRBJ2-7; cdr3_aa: CASSRTSGRTYEQYF; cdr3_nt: TGCGCCAGCAGCCGGACTAGCGGGAGGACCTACGAGCAGTACTTC
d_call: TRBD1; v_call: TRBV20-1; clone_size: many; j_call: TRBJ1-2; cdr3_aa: CSDIGGVYGYTF; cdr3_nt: TGCAGTGATATAGGGGGCGTCTATGGCTACACCTTC
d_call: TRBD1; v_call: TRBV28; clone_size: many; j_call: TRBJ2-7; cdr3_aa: CASTPRTGQYEQYF; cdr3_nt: TGTGCCAGCACCCCAAGGACAGGGCAATACGAGCAGTACTTC
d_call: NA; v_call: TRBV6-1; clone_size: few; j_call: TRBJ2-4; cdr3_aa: CASSEAGPAKNIKYF; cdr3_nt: TGTGCCAGCAGTGAAGCAGGGCCAGCCAAAAACATTAAGTACTTC
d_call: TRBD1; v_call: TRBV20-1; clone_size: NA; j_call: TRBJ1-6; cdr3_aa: CSARGTGFRQSYNSPLHF; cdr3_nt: TGCAGTGCTAGGGGGACAGGGTTCAGGCAGTCCTATAATTCACCCCTCCACTTT
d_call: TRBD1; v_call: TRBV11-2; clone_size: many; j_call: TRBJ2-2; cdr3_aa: CASSLVGRGPGGELFF; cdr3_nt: TGTGCCAGCAGCTTAGTGGGCAGGGGGCCCGGCGGGGAGCTGTTTTTT
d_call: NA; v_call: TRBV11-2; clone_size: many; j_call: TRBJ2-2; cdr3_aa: CASSPRTGELFF; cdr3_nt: TGTGCCAGCAGTCCCCGCACCGGGGAGCTGTTTTTT
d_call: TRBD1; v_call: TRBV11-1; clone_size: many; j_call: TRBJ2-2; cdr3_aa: CASSPQGTGGHTGELFF; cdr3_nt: TGTGCCAGCAGCCCCCAGGGAACAGGGGGACACACCGGGGAGCTGTTTTTT
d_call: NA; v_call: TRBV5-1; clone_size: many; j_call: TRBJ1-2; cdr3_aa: CASSWTENYGYTF; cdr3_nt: TGTGCCAGCTCCTGGACAGAAAACTATGGCTACACCTTC
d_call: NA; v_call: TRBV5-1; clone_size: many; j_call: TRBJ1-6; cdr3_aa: CASSHDPTVTSSYNSPLHF; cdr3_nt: TGCGCCAGCAGCCACGATCCGACAGTAACGAGCTCCTATAATTCACCCCTCCACTTT
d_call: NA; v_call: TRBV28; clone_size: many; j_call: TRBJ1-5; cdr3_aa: CASSLPGNNQPQHF; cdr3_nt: TGTGCCAGCAGTTTACCCGGGAATAATCAGCCCCAGCATTTT
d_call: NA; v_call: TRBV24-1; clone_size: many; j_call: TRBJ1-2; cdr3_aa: CATSAPGAYGYTF; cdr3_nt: TGTGCCACCAGTGCCCCAGGGGCGTATGGCTACACCTTC
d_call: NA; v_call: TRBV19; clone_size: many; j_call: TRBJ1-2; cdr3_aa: CASSIRETARLYGYTF; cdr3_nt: TGTGCCAGTAGTATTCGGGAAACAGCCCGACTTTATGGCTACACCTTC
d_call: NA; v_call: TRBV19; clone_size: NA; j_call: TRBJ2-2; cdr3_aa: CASRPKTGLGTGELFF; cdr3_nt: TGTGCCAGTAGGCCTAAAACAGGGTTGGGGACCGGGGAGCTGTTTTTT